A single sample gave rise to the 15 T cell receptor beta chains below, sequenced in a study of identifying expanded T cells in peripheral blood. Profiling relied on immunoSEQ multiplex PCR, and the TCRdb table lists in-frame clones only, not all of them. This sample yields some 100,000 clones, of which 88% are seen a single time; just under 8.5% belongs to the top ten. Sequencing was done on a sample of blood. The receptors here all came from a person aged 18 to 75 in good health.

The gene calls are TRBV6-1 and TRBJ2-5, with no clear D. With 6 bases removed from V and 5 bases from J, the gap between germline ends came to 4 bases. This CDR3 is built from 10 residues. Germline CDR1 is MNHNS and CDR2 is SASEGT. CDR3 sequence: CASRLETQYF. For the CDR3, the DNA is TGTGCCAGCAGGCTGGAGACCCAGTACTTC.

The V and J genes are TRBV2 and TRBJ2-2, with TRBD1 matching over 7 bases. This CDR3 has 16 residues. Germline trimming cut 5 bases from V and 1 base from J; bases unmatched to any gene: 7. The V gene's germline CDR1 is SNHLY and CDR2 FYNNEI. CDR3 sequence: CASSLTGVGNTGELFF. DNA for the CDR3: TGTGCCAGCAGTCTCACAGGGGTCGGGAACACCGGGGAGCTGTTTTTT.

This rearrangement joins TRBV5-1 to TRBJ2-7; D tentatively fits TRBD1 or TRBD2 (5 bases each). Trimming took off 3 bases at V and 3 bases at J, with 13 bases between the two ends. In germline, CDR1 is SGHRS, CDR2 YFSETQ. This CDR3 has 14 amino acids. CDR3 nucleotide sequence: TGCGCCAGCAGCTATGGGGGAAGCGGCTACGAGCAGTACTTC. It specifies CASSYGGSGYEQYF.

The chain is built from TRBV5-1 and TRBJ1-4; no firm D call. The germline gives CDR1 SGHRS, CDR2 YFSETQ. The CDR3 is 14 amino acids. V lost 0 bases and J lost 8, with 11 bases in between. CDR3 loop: CASSLALGREKLFF. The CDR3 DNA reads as TGCGCCAGCAGCTTGGCCTTAGGGAGGGAAAAACTGTTTTTT.

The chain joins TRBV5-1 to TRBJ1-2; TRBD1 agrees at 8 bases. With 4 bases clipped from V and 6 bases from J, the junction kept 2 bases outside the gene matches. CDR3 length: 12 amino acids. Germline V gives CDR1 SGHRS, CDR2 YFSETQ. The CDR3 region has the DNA TGCGCCAGCAGCCAGGGGGCGGATGGCTACACCTTC. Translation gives CASSQGADGYTF.

The CDR3 here is CASSEGTGLNSPLHF. The CDR3 DNA sequence: TGCGCCAGCAGTGAGGGCACAGGCCTAAATTCACCCCTCCACTTT. The chain couples TRBV10-1 to TRBJ1-6, with D possibly TRBD1 on 5 matching bases. The CDR3 length is 15 residues. CDR1 and CDR2 from the germline V gene are WNHNN and SYGVQD (reference sequence). The V and J ends lost 2 bases and 7 bases respectively, with 12 bases between them.

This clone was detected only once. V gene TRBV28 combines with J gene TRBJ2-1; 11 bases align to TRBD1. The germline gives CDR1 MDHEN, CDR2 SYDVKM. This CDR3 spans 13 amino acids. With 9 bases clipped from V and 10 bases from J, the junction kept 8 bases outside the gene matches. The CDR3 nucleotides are TGTGCCAGGTGGGACAGGGGGAGATACGAGCAGTTCTTC. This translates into CARWDRGRYEQFF.

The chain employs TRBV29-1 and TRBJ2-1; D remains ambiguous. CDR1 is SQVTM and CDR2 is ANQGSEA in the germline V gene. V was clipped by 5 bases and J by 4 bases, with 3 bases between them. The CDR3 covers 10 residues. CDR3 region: CSVKYNEQFF. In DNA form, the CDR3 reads TGCAGCGTTAAATACAATGAGCAGTTCTTC.

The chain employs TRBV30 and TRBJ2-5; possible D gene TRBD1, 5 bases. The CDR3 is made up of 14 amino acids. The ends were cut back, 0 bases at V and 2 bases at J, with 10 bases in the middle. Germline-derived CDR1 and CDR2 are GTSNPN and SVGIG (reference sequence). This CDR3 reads CAWSVSDIQETQYF. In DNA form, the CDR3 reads TGTGCCTGGAGTGTGTCGGACATACAAGAGACCCAGTACTTC. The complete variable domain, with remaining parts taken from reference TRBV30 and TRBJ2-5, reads SQTIHQWPATLVQPVGSPLSLECTVEGTSNPNLYWYRQAAGRGLQLLFYSVGIGQISSEVPQNLSASRPQDRQFILSSKKLLLSDSGFYLCAWSVSDIQETQYFGPGTRLLVL.

The CDR3 DNA is TGTGCCAGTACTTCTAGCGGGAGGATTGGGGCCAACGTCCTGACTTTC. It codes for CASTSSGRIGANVLTF. The chain combines TRBV19 with TRBJ2-6; 11 nucleotides agree with TRBD2. This CDR3 has 16 residues. With 7 bases clipped from V and 3 bases from J, the junction kept 5 bases outside the gene matches. Germline loops: CDR1 LNHDA, CDR2 SQIVND (reference sequence).

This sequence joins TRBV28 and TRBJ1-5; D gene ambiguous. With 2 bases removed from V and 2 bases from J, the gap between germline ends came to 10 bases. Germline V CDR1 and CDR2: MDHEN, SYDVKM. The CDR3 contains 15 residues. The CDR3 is CASSLIQDRNQPQHF. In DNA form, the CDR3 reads TGTGCCAGCAGTTTAATCCAGGATCGCAATCAGCCCCAGCATTTT. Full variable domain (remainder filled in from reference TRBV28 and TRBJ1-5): DVKVTQSSRYLVKRTGEKVFLECVQDMDHENMFWYRQDPGLGLRLIYFSYDVKMKEKGDIPEGYSVSREKKERFSLILESASTNQTSMYLCASSLIQDRNQPQHFGDGTRLSIL.

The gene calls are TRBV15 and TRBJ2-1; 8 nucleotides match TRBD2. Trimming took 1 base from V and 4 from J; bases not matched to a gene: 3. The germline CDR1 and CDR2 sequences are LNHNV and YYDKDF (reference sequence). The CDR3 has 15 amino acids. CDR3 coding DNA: TGTGCCACCAGCAGAGTTGCGGGGGGTTACAATGAGCAGTTCTTC. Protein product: CATSRVAGGYNEQFF.

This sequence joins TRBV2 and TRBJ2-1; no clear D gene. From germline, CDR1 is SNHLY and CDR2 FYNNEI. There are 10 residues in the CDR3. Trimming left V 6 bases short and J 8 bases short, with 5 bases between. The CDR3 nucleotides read TGTGCCAGCAGGGCATATGAGCAGTTCTTC. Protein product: CASRAYEQFF.

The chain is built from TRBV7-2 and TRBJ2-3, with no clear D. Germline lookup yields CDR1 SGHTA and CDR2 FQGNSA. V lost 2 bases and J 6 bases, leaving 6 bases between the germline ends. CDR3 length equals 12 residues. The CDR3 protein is CASSLIGDTQYF. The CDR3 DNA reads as TGTGCCAGCAGCTTAATCGGTGATACGCAGTATTTT. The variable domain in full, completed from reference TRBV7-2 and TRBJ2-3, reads GAGVSQSPSNKVTEKGKDVELRCDPISGHTALYWYRQSLGQGLEFLIYFQGNSAPDKSGLPSDRFSAERTGGSVSTLTIQRTQQEDSAVYLCASSLIGDTQYFGPGTRLTVL.

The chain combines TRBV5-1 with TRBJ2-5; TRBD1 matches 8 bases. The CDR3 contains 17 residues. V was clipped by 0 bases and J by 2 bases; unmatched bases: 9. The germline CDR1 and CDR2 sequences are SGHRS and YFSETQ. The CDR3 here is CASSLAGQGVTQETQYF. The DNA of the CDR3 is TGCGCCAGCAGCTTGGCCGGACAGGGTGTTACACAAGAGACCCAGTACTTC.